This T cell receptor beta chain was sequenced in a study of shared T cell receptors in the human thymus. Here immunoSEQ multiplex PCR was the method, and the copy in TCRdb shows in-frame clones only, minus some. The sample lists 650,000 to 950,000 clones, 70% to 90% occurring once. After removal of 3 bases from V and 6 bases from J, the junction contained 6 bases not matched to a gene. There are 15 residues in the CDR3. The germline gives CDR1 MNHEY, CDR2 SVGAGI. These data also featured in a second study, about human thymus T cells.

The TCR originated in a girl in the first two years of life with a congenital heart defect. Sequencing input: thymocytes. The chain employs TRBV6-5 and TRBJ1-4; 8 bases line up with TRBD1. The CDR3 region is CASSYSSGGDEKLFF. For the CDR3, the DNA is TGTGCCAGCAGTTATAGTTCAGGGGGCGATGAAAAACTGTTTTTT.